This paragraph covers one T cell receptor beta chain sequence. Germline CDR1 is SGHNT and CDR2 is YYREEE (reference sequence). The CDR3 has 15 residues. J lost 1 base, V lost 2 bases, and 6 bases had no gene match. This entry is derived from a study of technical replicates of blood from a handful of donors. The assay was immunoSEQ multiplex PCR, and TCRdb's table has in-frame clones only and misses some. The sample holds tens of thousands of clones; roughly 95% are singletons and the top ten take roughly 0.34%. Sequenced sample: T cells isolated from PBMCs. The chain is built from TRBV5-4 and TRBJ2-7; 7 bases align to TRBD2. This sequence originates from a human donor in good health. The CDR3 coding sequence is TGTGCCAGCAGCTTAAAAATAGCGGGTTCCTACGAGCAGTACTTC. Protein sequence: CASSLKIAGSYEQYF.